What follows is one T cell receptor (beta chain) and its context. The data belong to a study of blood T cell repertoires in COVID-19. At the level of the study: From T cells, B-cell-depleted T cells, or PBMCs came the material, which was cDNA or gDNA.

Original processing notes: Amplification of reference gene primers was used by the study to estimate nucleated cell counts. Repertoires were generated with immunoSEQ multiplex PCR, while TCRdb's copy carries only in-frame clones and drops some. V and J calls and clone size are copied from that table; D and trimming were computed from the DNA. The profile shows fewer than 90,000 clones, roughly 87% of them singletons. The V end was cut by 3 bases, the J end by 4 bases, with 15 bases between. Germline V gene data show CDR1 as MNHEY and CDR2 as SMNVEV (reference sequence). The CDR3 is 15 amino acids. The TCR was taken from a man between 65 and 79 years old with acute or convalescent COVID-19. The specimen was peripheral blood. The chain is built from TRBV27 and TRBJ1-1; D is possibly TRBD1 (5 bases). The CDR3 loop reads CASSLFRQGGTEAFF. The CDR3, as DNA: TGTGCCAGCAGTTTGTTCCGGCAGGGAGGCACTGAAGCTTTCTTT.